This TCR beta chain stems from a study of tumour-infiltrating T cells in Burkitt lymphoma (dated by TCRdb to 2018 to 2020). With regard to the full study: All epidemiological subtypes of Burkitt lymphoma were represented in the cohort, which was made up of 82 patients. TCR repertoire data were correlated with clinical outcome; productive clonality predicted overall and progression-free survival, independent of established prognosticators including age at diagnosis. The research as a whole found: Several public clonotypes were found to be shared across numerous Burkitt lymphoma patients, which suggests a shared tumour neoantigen selection that is absent from diffuse large B-cell lymphoma.

Details on this clone: The antigen it binds to is not known. There are no base qualities to consult, and no much larger clone falls within one base.

To prepare the library, the immunoSEQ multiplex PCR assay was applied. The table was pulled from immuneACCESS by TCRdb, which kept in-frame rearrangements only. Such tables lose some clones; where checked, under half of the loss comes from unresolved V genes, and the rest has no known cause. The sample contains more than 45,000 clones, less than 40% of them found a single time. Around 3% of the sample is taken by the ten largest. The cysteine opens and the phenylalanine closes a CDR3 of 14 amino acids. Only the CDR3 part of the read is kept: 42 bases, read in frame from the first base. V was cut back by 4 bases and J by 5 bases, leaving a gap of 14 bases between them. CDR1 and CDR2 (SGHTA, FQGNSA) derive from the germline V gene.

This receptor chain uses TRBV7-2 and TRBJ1-1; the D region possibly corresponds to TRBD1 (6 bases align). The sequenced sample consisted of tumor tissue. The origin of this receptor is a human donor with Burkitt lymphoma. The CDR3 protein is CASSSQRQVTEAFF. At the DNA level, the sequence is TGTGCCAGCAGCTCCCAAAGACAGGTAACTGAAGCTTTCTTT.